This record looks at one T cell receptor (beta chain) sequence and its context. This clone was seen just once. It lacks a known antigen. Per-base quality was not reported, and no clone a single base away is much larger than it. The library was prepared using the immunoSEQ multiplex PCR assay. TCRdb re-hosts the immuneACCESS table, in-frame sequences only. Its copies lack some clones; in the studies checked, an unresolved V gene accounts for under half of them, and the cause for the rest is not known. The sample table shows about 59,000 clones, and 90% to 95% are seen once. The ten top clones hold about 0.33% of the sample. The CDR1 and CDR2 encoded by the germline V gene are SGHTA and FQGNSA. V gives up 1 base and J gives up 4 bases, and the segment between their germline ends measures 7 bases. The CDR3 spans 13 residues, from the cysteine through the phenylalanine. Just CDR3 DNA is preserved here, 39 bases in frame from base 1.

This entry comes from a study of T cell changes during pregnancy in multiple sclerosis (dated by TCRdb to the late 2010s). Turning to the overall study: In women with multiple sclerosis, the researchers looked at how the T cell repertoire shifted as pregnancy progressed.

Here the sequenced sample was CD4+ T cells from peripheral blood mononuclear cells, taken before pregnancy. The chain uses TRBV7-2 and TRBJ2-5; the D gene is perhaps TRBD1, from 6 matching bases. The source of this sequence is a female donor with multiple sclerosis, enrolled in a pregnancy study. At the DNA level, the sequence is TGTGCCAGCAGCTTAGTAGGGGGAGAGACCCAGTACTTC. This codes for CASSLVGGETQYF.